This is a list of T cell receptor beta chains from one sample in a study of blood T cells in healthy people across ages. TCRdb re-called the 5' RACE reads through MiXCR, storing one row per CDR3 protein. Counted here are over 950,000 distinct CDR3 sequences, roughly 50% occurring once; the ten biggest clones make up 20% to 25%. The sequencing input was blood. The receptors shown here come from a woman aged 55-70 years in good health. CDR3s leave out the opening cysteine and the closing phenylalanine or tryptophan. Each record gives: clone size, V gene, J gene, CDR3 protein. For some rows the clone size is stated as once, few or many, or as a class when expanded; others skip it.

>few|TRBV25-1|TRBJ1-1
ASSEPPDGNTEAF
>NA|TRBV5-1|TRBJ2-7
ASSTLAGTHYEQY
>few|TRBV25-1|TRBJ2-1
ASTANSYNEQF
>few|TRBV28|TRBJ2-3
ASGGDREASGDTQY
>NA|TRBV11-2|TRBJ2-7
ASSSTSGGFAYEQY
>few|TRBV29-1|TRBJ1-1
SAALGFTEAF
>NA|TRBV6-6|TRBJ1-2
ASSSRDGTGYYGYT
>NA|TRBV25-1|TRBJ2-5
ASSEPSGAIQETQY
>NA|TRBV15|TRBJ2-3
ATSRDRGDSVPDTQY
>few|TRBV7-2|TRBJ2-7
ASSRHTSSYEQY
>NA|TRBV25-1|TRBJ2-7
GRYNVGGYSYEQY
>NA|TRBV20-1|TRBJ2-5
SASITGDYKQY
>NA|TRBV7-2|TRBJ2-5
ASSLVGGRETQY
>NA|TRBV14|TRBJ2-4
ASSQGGLAEYWGDVEY
>NA|TRBV2|TRBJ1-2
ASNEGQGLGYGYT
>NA|TRBV7-9|TRBJ2-1
ASSPFTPSSYNEQF
>NA|TRBV20-1|TRBJ2-1
SARRDTATNEQF
>NA|TRBV5-1|NA
ASSHGLAGGVGETQY
>NA|TRBV27|TRBJ1-5
ASSPSPAGGNQPQH
>NA|TRBV7-2|NA
ASSPRGRGVQETQY
>NA|TRBV28|TRBJ2-7
ASTRDRGEQY
>NA|TRBV4-1|TRBJ2-5
ASSRPGLQETQY
>NA|TRBV27|TRBJ1-2
AKRVGQGDYGYT
>NA|TRBV9|TRBJ1-4
ASKGSSEKLF
>NA|TRBV10-3|TRBJ2-7
VISSDNSYEQY
>NA|TRBV20-1|TRBJ2-3
SAPGLLTDTQY
>NA|TRBV29-1|TRBJ2-5
SVSGSIDTAQY
>NA|TRBV7-2|TRBJ2-5
ASSFGGGGETQY
>few|TRBV20-1|TRBJ2-3
SARGLGQGSTDTQY
>NA|TRBV6-2/TRBV6-3|NA
ASSPLQLGSGHEQY
>NA|TRBV27|TRBJ2-1
ASSLGWEGWNEQF
>NA|TRBV6-2/TRBV6-3|NA
AVAAFGDEQY
>NA|TRBV12-3/TRBV12-4|TRBJ2-3
ASTTSGGGTGIREGRTDTQY
>NA|TRBV6-5|NA
ASRSTEYEQY
>once|TRBV7-9|TRBJ2-1
ASQNEQF
>NA|TRBV6-2/TRBV6-3|TRBJ2-1
ASSGRGAGARNEQF
>NA|TRBV28|TRBJ2-5
ASTEATGRYNEQY
>NA|TRBV30|TRBJ2-7
AWSKGQGGVTYEQY
>few|TRBV20-1|TRBJ2-7
SAVLPTSGVYEQY
>NA|TRBV3-1|TRBJ2-1
ASGGTSGSLGNEQF
>NA|TRBV13|TRBJ2-5
ASSLLVQPGQMYQETQY
>NA|TRBV4-3|TRBJ2-5
ASSQGRTTETQY
>NA|TRBV20-1|TRBJ2-7
SAISPGYEQY
>NA|TRBV6-5|TRBJ2-1
ASSHSRGLAGRRSYNEQF
>NA|TRBV2|TRBJ2-1
ASAGIAGAYNEQF
>NA|TRBV29-1|TRBJ2-5
SVERAGIEETQY
>NA|TRBV9|TRBJ2-5
ASSVVAGAEETQY
>NA|TRBV6-6|TRBJ2-3
ASSYREGTDTQY
>NA|TRBV5-1|TRBJ1-1
ASQRLGDIMNTEAF
>few|TRBV12-3/TRBV12-4|TRBJ2-5
ASSFLEETQY
>many|TRBV7-2|TRBJ2-7
ASSYGQGSSYEQY
>NA|TRBV12-3/TRBV12-4|TRBJ1-1
ACSLGTVNTEAF
>few|TRBV29-1|TRBJ2-1
SHGGTIPHNEQF